This record concerns one TCR beta chain sequence. Its antigen is unidentified. The record originates from a study of PD-1 blockade in classical Hodgkin lymphoma. The assay was immunoSEQ multiplex PCR, and TCRdb's table has in-frame clones only and misses some. This table has 50,000 or so clones, approximately 89% appearing once. Germline CDR1 and CDR2: GTSNPN and SVGIG (reference sequence). V gave up 1 base and J gave up 4 bases, with 17 bases separating them. The CDR3 runs 16 residues. Overall study findings and caveats: Anyone who began nivolumab under 1 year after ASCT was excluded.

In every patient, relapse followed autologous stem cell transplantation, while exposure to brentuximab vedotin differed. The source is a human donor with classical Hodgkin lymphoma. V gene TRBV30 combines with J gene TRBJ2-1; TRBD1 is a possible D gene (5 bases). The sample in question was peripheral blood mononuclear cells (PBMCs), obtained before the second cycle of nivolumab. CDR3 loop: CAWSGTLGPSYNEQFF. As DNA, the CDR3 is TGTGCCTGGAGTGGTACTTTGGGGCCGAGTTACAATGAGCAGTTCTTC. The full variable domain, in which reference TRBV30 and TRBJ2-1 provide the parts outside the CDR3, is SQTIHQWPATLVQPVGSPLSLECTVEGTSNPNLYWYRQAAGRGLQLLFYSVGIGQISSEVPQNLSASRPQDRQFILSSKKLLLSDSGFYLCAWSGTLGPSYNEQFFGPGTRLTVL.